This TCR beta chain was sequenced for a study of shared clonotypes between healthy human individuals. Regarding the study as a whole: Apart from blood, nothing was sampled; tissue repertoires likely differ. Among donors, sharing of clonotypes was expected to be affected by sequencing depth.

The donor population consisted of healthy HIV-negative adults with no recent acute infections or vaccinations. The method was immunoSEQ multiplex PCR; TCRdb's version includes in-frame clones alone and lacks a portion of them. The profile shows under 1,100,000 clones, 75% to 80% of them singletons. The junction had 19 bases not matched to a gene; V was cut back by 4 bases and J by 5 bases. The CDR3 extends over 20 amino acids. CDR1 and CDR2 from the germline V gene are LNHDA and SQIVND (reference sequence). Comment on this clone: What it recognizes is unknown.

The TCR sequence derives from a man between 18 and 35 years old in good health. Some clones in this sample may be carry-over from other donors' samples. Sequenced sample: memory CD4+ T cells from PBMCs. The sample's subset: CD45RA-negative fraction. This chain uses TRBV19 with TRBJ2-2, with 10 bases matching TRBD2. This CDR3 reads CASSSTLRPVAGGSTGELFF. Here the CDR3 DNA reads TGTGCCAGTAGTAGTACCCTCCGTCCGGTAGCGGGAGGAAGTACCGGGGAGCTGTTTTTT.